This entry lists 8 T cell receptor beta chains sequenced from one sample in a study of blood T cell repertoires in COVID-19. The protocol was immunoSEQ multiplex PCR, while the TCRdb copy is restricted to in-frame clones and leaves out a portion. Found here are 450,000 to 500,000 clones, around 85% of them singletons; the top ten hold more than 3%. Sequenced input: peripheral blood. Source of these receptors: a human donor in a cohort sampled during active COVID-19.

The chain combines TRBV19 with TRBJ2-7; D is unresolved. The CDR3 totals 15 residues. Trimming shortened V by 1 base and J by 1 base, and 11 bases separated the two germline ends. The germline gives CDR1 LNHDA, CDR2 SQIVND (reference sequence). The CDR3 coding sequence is TGTGCCAGTAGTATAGGAGGCAGTCGTTCCTACGAGCAGTACTTC. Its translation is CASSIGGSRSYEQYF.

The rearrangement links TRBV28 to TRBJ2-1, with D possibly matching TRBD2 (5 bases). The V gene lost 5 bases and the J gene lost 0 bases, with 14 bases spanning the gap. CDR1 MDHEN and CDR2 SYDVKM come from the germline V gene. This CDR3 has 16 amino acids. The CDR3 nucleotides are TGTGCCAGCAGTCTATCTCTAGGGAGCTCCTACAATGAGCAGTTCTTC. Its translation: CASSLSLGSSYNEQFF.

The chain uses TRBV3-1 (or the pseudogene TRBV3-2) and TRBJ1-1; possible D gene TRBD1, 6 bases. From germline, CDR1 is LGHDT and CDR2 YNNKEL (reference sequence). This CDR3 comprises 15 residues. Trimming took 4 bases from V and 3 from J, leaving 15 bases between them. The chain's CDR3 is CASSPNRDSDTEAFF. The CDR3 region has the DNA TGTGCCAGCAGCCCTAACAGGGATTCGGACACTGAAGCTTTCTTT.

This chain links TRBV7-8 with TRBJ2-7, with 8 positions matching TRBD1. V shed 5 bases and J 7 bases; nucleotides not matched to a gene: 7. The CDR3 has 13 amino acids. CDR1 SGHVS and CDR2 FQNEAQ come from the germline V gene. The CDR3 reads CASSTRQGREQYF. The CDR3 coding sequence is TGTGCCAGCAGCACCCGACAGGGGAGGGAGCAGTACTTC.

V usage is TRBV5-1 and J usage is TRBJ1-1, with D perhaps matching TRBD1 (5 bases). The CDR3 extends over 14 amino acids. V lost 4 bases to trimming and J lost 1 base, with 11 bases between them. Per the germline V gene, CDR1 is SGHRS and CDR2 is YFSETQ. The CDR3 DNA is TGCGCCAGCAGCGCCTCCGACAGGAACACTGAAGCTTTCTTT. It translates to CASSASDRNTEAFF. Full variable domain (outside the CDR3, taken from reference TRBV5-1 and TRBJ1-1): KAGVTQTPRYLIKTRGQQVTLSCSPISGHRSVSWYQQTPGQGLQFLFEYFSETQRNKGNFPGRFSGRQFSNSRSEMNVSTLELGDSALYLCASSASDRNTEAFFGQGTRLTVV.

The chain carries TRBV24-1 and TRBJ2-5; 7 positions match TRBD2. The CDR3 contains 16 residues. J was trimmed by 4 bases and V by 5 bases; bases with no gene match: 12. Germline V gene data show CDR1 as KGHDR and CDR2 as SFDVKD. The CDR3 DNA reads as TGTGCCACCAGTGTCAGTGCAGGGAGGGTCAGAGAGACCCAGTACTTC. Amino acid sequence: CATSVSAGRVRETQYF.

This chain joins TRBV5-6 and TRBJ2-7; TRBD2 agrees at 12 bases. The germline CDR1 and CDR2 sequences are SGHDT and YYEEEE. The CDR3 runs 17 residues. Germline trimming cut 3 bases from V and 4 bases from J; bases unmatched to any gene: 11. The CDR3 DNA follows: TGTGCCAGCAGCTGGAGGACTAGCGGGATGGTTAGGTACGAGCAGTACTTC. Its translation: CASSWRTSGMVRYEQYF.

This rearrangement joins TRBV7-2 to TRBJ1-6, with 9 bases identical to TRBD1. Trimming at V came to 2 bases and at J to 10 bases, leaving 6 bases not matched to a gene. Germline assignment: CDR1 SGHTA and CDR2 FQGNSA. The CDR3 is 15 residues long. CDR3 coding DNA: TGTGCCAGCAGCTTACTCGACAGGGGGGAATCACCCCTCCACTTT. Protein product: CASSLLDRGESPLHF.